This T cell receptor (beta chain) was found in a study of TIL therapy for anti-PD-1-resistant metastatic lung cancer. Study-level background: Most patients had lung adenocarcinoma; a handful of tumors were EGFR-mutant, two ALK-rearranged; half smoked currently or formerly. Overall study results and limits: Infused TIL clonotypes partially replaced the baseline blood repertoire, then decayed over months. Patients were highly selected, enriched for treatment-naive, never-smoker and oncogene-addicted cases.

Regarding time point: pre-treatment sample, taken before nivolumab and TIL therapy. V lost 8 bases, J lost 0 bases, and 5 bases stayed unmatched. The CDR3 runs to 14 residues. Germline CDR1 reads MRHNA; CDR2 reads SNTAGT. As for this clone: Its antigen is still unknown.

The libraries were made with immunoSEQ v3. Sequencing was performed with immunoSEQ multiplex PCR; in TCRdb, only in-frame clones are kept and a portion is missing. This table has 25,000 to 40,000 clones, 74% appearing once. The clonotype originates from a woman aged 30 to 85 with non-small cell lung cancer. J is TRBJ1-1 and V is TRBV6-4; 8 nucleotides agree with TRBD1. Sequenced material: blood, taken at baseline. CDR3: CASRQGNLNTEAFF. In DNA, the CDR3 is TGTGCCAGCCGACAGGGGAACCTGAACACTGAAGCTTTCTTT.